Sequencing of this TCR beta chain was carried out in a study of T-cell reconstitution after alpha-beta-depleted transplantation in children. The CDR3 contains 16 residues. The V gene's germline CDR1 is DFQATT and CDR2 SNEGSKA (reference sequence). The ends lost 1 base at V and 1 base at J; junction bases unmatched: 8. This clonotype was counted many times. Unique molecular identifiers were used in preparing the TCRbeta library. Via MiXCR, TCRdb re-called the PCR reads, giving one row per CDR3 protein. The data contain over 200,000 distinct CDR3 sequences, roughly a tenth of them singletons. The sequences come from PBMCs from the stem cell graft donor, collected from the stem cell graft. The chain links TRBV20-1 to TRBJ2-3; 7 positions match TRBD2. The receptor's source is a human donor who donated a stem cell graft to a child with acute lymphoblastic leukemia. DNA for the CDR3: TGCAGTGCTAGAGGGGAGGGCGTGATAGGCACAGATACGCAGTATTTT. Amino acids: CSARGEGVIGTDTQYF.